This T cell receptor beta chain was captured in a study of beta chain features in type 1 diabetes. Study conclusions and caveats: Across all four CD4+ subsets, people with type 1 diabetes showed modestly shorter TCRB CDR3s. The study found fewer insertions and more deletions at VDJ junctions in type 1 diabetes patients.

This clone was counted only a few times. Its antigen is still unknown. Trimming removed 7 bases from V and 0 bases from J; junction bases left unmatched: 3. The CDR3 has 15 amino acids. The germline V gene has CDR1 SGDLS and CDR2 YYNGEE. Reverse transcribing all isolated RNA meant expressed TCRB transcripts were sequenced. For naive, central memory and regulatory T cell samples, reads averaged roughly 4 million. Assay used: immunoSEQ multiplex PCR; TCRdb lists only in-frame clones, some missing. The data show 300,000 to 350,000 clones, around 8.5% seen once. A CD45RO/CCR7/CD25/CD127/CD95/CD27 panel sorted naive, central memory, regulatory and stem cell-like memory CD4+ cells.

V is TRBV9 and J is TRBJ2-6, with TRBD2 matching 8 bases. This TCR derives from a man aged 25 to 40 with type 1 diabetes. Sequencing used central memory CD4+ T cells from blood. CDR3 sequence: CASAGGSSGANVLTF. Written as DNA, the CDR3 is TGTGCCAGCGCGGGGGGCTCCTCTGGGGCCAACGTCCTGACTTTC.